The 9 T cell receptor beta chains below were found in one sample sequenced in a study of blood T cells in healthy people across ages. PCR was performed a second time for roughly 7 to 12 cycles using a sample-barcoded 5' primer and a J-beta primer mix. MiXCR, applied by TCRdb to the 5' RACE reads, yields one record per CDR3 protein. The table shows about 720,000 distinct CDR3 sequences, with about 20% occurring only once. Sequenced sample: blood. These receptors were obtained from a man between 70 and 80 years old in good health.

This clonotype has only a few counts. CDR3: CASSYSTGTGNTIYF. CDR3 nucleotide sequence: TGTGCCAGCAGTTACTCCACAGGGACTGGAAACACCATATATTTT. The chain carries TRBV6-5 and TRBJ1-3, with a weak D call TRBD1 (6 bases). Trimming took off 0 bases at V and 2 bases at J, with 8 bases between the two ends. Germline CDR1 reads MNHEY; CDR2 reads SVGAGI. CDR3 size: 15 residues.

The rearrangement uses TRBV10-3 and TRBJ1-1; TRBD1 matches at 8 bases. J was trimmed by 1 base and V by 2 bases; bases with no gene match: 3. From germline, CDR1 is ENHRY and CDR2 SYGVKD. This CDR3 spans 15 amino acids. CDR3 bases: TGTGCCATCAGTGAGCGAGACAGGGGGAACACTGAAGCTTTCTTT. It specifies CAISERDRGNTEAFF.

The chain joins TRBV4-3 to TRBJ1-2; the D gene is possibly TRBD1 (6 bases). Trimming cost V 4 bases and J 4 bases, with 10 bases left between them. The length of the CDR3 is 13 residues. CDR1 is LGHNA and CDR2 is YSLEER in the germline V gene. The CDR3 region is CASSPAGAYGYTF. As DNA, the CDR3 is TGCGCCAGCAGCCCCGCGGGGGCCTATGGCTACACCTTC.

V is TRBV9 and J is TRBJ2-5, with TRBD2 matching over 7 bases. The DNA matches TRBJ2-1 better at its end, which makes the J call doubtful. In germline, CDR1 is SGDLS, CDR2 YYNGEE. This CDR3 region has 16 residues. CDR3 DNA sequence: TGTGCCAGCAGCGTAGATGCGGGGGACTATTACAATGAGCAGTTCTTC. Translating gives CASSVDAGDYYNEQFF.

This clonotype has at least ten counts. The junction shows a germline mismatch at one end, possibly a read error. The chain uses TRBV12-3 or TRBV12-4 and TRBJ2-1; D perhaps matches TRBD1 (5 bases). This CDR3 spans 13 amino acids. CDR3 bases: TGCGCCAGCAGCTTGGGGCGGAACAATGAGCAGTTCTTC. It translates to CASSLGRNNEQFF.

The V gene is TRBV20-1, the J gene TRBJ2-1; no definite D call. The V and J ends lost 7 bases and 2 bases respectively, with 12 bases between them. The CDR3 is 13 residues long. Germline CDR1 DFQATT, CDR2 SNEGSKA (reference sequence). The CDR3 reads CSGARSPYNEQFF. Here the CDR3 DNA reads TGCAGTGGTGCCCGGAGCCCCTACAATGAGCAGTTCTTC.

In its sample, this clonotype was seen a few times. The junction departs from the called germline gene at one end, perhaps through a read error. The genes are TRBV7-9 and TRBJ2-6, with D perhaps TRBD1 (5 bases). In germline, CDR1 is SEHNR, CDR2 FQNEAQ (reference sequence). The CDR3 length is 15 residues. CDR3 sequence (DNA): TGTGCCAGCAGATCCGTAACCTCTGGGGCCAACGTCCCGACTTTC. Its protein product is CASRSVTSGANVPTF.

This clonotype was seen at least ten times. The rearrangement links TRBV3-1 to TRBJ2-1; no definite D call. The germline gives CDR1 LGHDT, CDR2 YNNKEL (reference sequence). Trimming cost V 0 bases and J 11 bases, with 14 bases left between them. This CDR3 contains 14 residues. CDR3: CASSQDVGPLKQFF. CDR3 DNA: TGTGCCAGCAGCCAAGATGTTGGACCGCTCAAGCAGTTCTTC.

The table lists this clonotype with many counts. The chain links TRBV11-2 to TRBJ2-4, with D tentatively TRBD1 (5 bases). Trimming shortened V by 5 bases and J by 0 bases, and 11 bases separated the two germline ends. The CDR3 totals 15 residues. Germline loops: CDR1 SGHAT, CDR2 FQNNGV. CDR3 nucleotide sequence: TGTGCCAGCAGCCAATTCACAGGAGCCAAAAACATTCAGTACTTC. This codes for CASSQFTGAKNIQYF.